This TCR beta chain is from a study of cytomegalovirus exposure and HLA in healthy donors. Overall study context: It was reported in a later analysis that the 120 validation repertoires used the same platform as the approximately 670 first-cohort repertoires. Study conclusions and caveats: Cytomegalovirus association was listed for approximately 160 TCR beta chains. Specificity for CMV antigens was confirmed in vitro for a few of the CMV-associated chains. In the 120 or so validation repertoires, about 94% of cluster scores exceeded 0, per a later analysis.

Profiling relied on immunoSEQ multiplex PCR, and the TCRdb table lists in-frame clones only, not all of them. The sample has around 180,000 clones, more than 75% seen once; the top ten hold over 1.1%. As to this clone: Its target is unknown.

V lost 1 base to trimming and J lost 4 bases, with 8 bases between them. The CDR3 is made up of 13 amino acids. Looked up from germline, CDR1 is SGHDT and CDR2 is YYEEEE. This TCR was sampled from a woman aged 18-29 years in good health and CMV-seronegative. The rearrangement links TRBV5-6 to TRBJ1-1; a weak D match, TRBD1 (5 bases). The specimen sequenced was PBMCs. For the CDR3, the DNA is TGTGCCAGCAGCTTGTCTAGGGGCACTGAAGCTTTCTTT. Translated: CASSLSRGTEAFF.